A selection of T cell receptor beta chains follows, all from one sample in a study of Ad26.COV2.S vaccination and SARS-CoV-2 variants. Here immunoSEQ multiplex PCR was the method, and the copy in TCRdb shows in-frame clones only, minus some. The sample has roughly 330,000 clones, around 90% seen once. The input for sequencing was peripheral blood, taken in a trial of Ad26.COV2.S vaccine versus placebo. These receptor sequences come from a person aged 18-65 years who received the Ad26.COV2.S COVID-19 vaccine or a placebo. CDR3s include the opening cysteine and the closing phenylalanine or tryptophan. D genes are given only for firm matches. Some rows have no size entry. The others give once, few or many, or a class for an expanded clone.

d_call	v_call	clone_size	j_call	cdr3_aa	cdr3_nt
-	TRBV30	-	TRBJ1-2	CAWSVDSQINYGYTF	TGTGCCTGGAGTGTGGATAGCCAAATAAACTATGGCTACACCTTC
-	TRBV10-3	-	TRBJ1-5	CAISSDPLLNGQPQHF	TGTGCCATCAGTTCGGATCCACTATTAAATGGTCAGCCCCAGCATTTT
-	TRBV5-1	-	TRBJ2-2	CASSYYLGSNTGELFF	TGCGCCAGCAGCTACTACCTCGGGTCGAACACCGGGGAGCTGTTTTTT
-	TRBV27	once	TRBJ1-6	CASSSRVWSSPLHF	TGTGCCAGCAGTTCCAGGGTCTGGAGTTCACCCCTCCACTTT
TRBD1	TRBV5-1	-	TRBJ2-2	CASSLAAGQGSTGELFF	TGCGCCAGCAGCTTGGCCGCGGGACAGGGGAGCACCGGGGAGCTGTTTTTT
-	TRBV3-1/TRBV3-2	-	TRBJ2-5	CASSQAGGETQYF	TGTGCCAGCAGCCAAGCCGGAGGAGAGACCCAGTACTTC
-	TRBV11-3	-	TRBJ2-5	CASSLGGGETQYF	TGTGCCAGCAGCTTAGGGGGAGGAGAGACCCAGTACTTC
-	TRBV27	-	TRBJ2-7	CASSLVSGTNEQYF	TGTGCCAGCAGTTTAGTGTCAGGGACCAACGAGCAGTACTTC
-	TRBV6-5	-	TRBJ1-1	CASSLSPIWGAFF	TGTGCCAGCAGTCTATCCCCGATATGGGGAGCTTTCTTT
-	TRBV21-1	-	TRBJ1-1	CASSKEVSGGAFF	TGTGCCAGCAGCAAAGAGGTGAGCGGGGGAGCTTTCTTT
-	TRBV7-2	-	TRBJ2-1	CASISAFYNEQFF	TGTGCCAGCATATCAGCGTTTTACAATGAGCAGTTCTTC
-	TRBV4-3	-	TRBJ1-2	CASSQDREVSGGFGGYTF	TGCGCCAGCAGCCAAGATCGGGAGGTTAGCGGAGGTTTTGGGGGCTACACCTTC
TRBD2	TRBV5-1	once	TRBJ2-1	CASSPGLAGADYNEQFF	TGCGCCAGCAGCCCCGGACTAGCGGGGGCCGACTACAATGAGCAGTTCTTC
-	TRBV19	-	TRBJ2-4	CASREGLTKNIQYF	TGTGCCAGTAGGGAGGGGTTAACCAAAAACATTCAGTACTTC
TRBD2	TRBV5-1	-	TRBJ2-5	CAKTSSAGGQETQYF	TGCGCCAAAACTTCTTCAGCGGGGGGGCAAGAGACCCAGTACTTC
-	TRBV18	-	TRBJ1-1	CASSPQGGTEAFF	TGTGCCAGCTCACCACAGGGCGGCACTGAAGCTTTCTTT
TRBD1	TRBV27	once	TRBJ1-1	CASSLLGQATEAFF	TGTGCCAGCAGTTTATTAGGACAGGCCACTGAAGCTTTCTTT
-	TRBV5-4	once	TRBJ2-6	CAEGGGGTAKSSGANVLTF	TGTGCCGAAGGGGGCGGGGGAACTGCTAAAAGCTCTGGGGCCAACGTCCTGACTTTC
TRBD2	TRBV27	-	TRBJ2-7	CASSVDELRGASRYYEQYF	TGTGCCAGCAGTGTTGATGAGTTGCGGGGGGCCTCGCGTTACTACGAGCAGTACTTC
-	TRBV6-2/TRBV6-3	-	TRBJ2-3	CASSLELGGSTDTQYF	TGTGCCAGCAGCCTGGAGTTGGGTGGGAGCACAGATACGCAGTATTTT
-	TRBV29-1	-	TRBJ2-3	CSVERGSADTQYF	TGCAGCGTTGAGAGAGGGAGCGCAGATACGCAGTATTTT
-	TRBV2	-	TRBJ2-4	CASKGAVLSIQYF	TGTGCCAGCAAGGGAGCCGTGCTTAGCATTCAGTACTTC
TRBD1	TRBV29-1	few	TRBJ1-4	CSVYPGQGEKLFF	TGCAGCGTTTATCCGGGACAGGGGGAAAAACTGTTTTTT
-	TRBV5-1	-	TRBJ2-6	CASSDRVGANVLTF	TGCGCCAGCTCAGATCGGGTTGGGGCCAACGTCCTGACTTTC
-	TRBV9	-	TRBJ1-2	CASSVYDSGGYTF	TGTGCCAGCAGCGTATACGACTCGGGGGGCTACACCTTC
-	TRBV11-3	-	TRBJ2-1	CASSARGWDNEQFF	TGTGCCAGCAGCGCCCGAGGCTGGGACAATGAGCAGTTCTTC
TRBD1	TRBV6-5	-	TRBJ2-7	CASNRQGAGEQYF	TGTGCCAGCAATAGACAGGGGGCGGGCGAGCAGTACTTC
-	TRBV14	-	TRBJ2-4	CASKRGNGIQYF	TGTGCCAGCAAGAGGGGGAATGGAATTCAGTACTTC
TRBD2	TRBV7-8	-	TRBJ2-1	CASSGLAGVGDEQFF	TGTGCCAGCAGCGGACTAGCGGGAGTGGGGGATGAGCAGTTCTTC
-	TRBV27	-	TRBJ2-7	CASTAGLGYEQYF	TGTGCCAGCACCGCGGGGCTAGGGTACGAGCAGTACTTC
-	TRBV2	-	TRBJ1-1	CASKGWNTEAFF	TGTGCCAGCAAGGGTTGGAACACTGAAGCTTTCTTT
TRBD1	TRBV18	-	TRBJ1-2	CASSPLGQGSYYGYTF	TGTGCCAGCTCCCCCCTGGGACAGGGCTCTTACTATGGCTACACCTTC
-	TRBV7-9	few	TRBJ1-2	CASSLGPTEPRYGYTF	TGTGCCAGCAGCTTAGGCCCGACAGAACCCCGCTATGGCTACACCTTC
-	TRBV19	-	TRBJ1-6	CASHYTSYNSPLHF	TGTGCCTCCCACTACACCTCCTATAATTCACCCCTCCACTTT
-	TRBV19	-	TRBJ1-1	CARWDGGGRDTEAFF	TGTGCCAGATGGGACGGTGGGGGGCGGGACACTGAAGCTTTCTTT
-	TRBV6-5	-	TRBJ1-2	CASRQQTNYGYTF	TGTGCCAGTCGACAGCAAACTAACTATGGCTACACCTTC
-	TRBV7-2	-	TRBJ2-3	CASILSGLDTQYF	TGTGCCAGCATTCTTAGCGGATTAGATACGCAGTATTTT
-	TRBV28	-	TRBJ1-1	CASSKRQAHTEAFF	TGTGCCAGCAGTAAGCGACAGGCGCACACTGAAGCTTTCTTT